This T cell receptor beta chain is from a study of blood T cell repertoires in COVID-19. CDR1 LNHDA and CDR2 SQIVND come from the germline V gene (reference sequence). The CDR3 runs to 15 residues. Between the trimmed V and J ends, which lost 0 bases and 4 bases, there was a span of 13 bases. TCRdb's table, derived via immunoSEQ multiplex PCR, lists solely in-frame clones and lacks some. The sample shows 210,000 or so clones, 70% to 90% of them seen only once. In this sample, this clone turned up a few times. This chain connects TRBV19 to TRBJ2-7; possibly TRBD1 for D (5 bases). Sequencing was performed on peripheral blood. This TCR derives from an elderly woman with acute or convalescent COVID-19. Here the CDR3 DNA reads TGTGCCAGTAGTATAGAGGTCAGGGTTTGGTACGAGCAGTACTTC. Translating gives CASSIEVRVWYEQYF.